These T cell receptor beta chains were read from a single sample in a study of cytomegalovirus exposure and HLA in healthy donors. Clones were sequenced by immunoSEQ multiplex PCR, and TCRdb holds only the in-frame ones, with some missing. The data contain 150,000 to 180,000 clones, roughly 84% of them singletons. The material sequenced was PBMCs. These receptors were collected from a human donor in good health. CDR3s include the opening cysteine and the closing phenylalanine or tryptophan. A D gene is named only where the DNA matches it firmly. Clone sizes are given selectively: once, few, many, or a class where the clone is expanded.

J gene,V gene,clone size,D gene,CDR3 length,CDR3 protein,CDR3 DNA
TRBJ1-1,TRBV11-1,.,TRBD1,14,CASSLKQGSPEAFF,TGTGCCAGCAGCTTAAAACAGGGGTCACCTGAAGCTTTCTTT
TRBJ1-1,TRBV28,.,.,15,CASSLAGATNTEAFF,TGTGCCAGCAGTTTGGCAGGGGCAACGAACACTGAAGCTTTCTTT
TRBJ1-4,TRBV5-3,.,.,13,CARSPGLNEKLFF,TGTGCCAGAAGCCCAGGTCTTAATGAAAAACTGTTTTTT
TRBJ1-5,TRBV4-2,.,.,15,CASSQGDSYNQPQHF,TGTGCCAGCAGCCAAGGAGACAGCTACAATCAGCCCCAGCATTTT
TRBJ1-1,TRBV27,.,.,13,CASSFSGNTEAFF,TGTGCCAGCAGTTTTTCAGGTAACACTGAAGCTTTCTTT
TRBJ1-2,TRBV29-1,.,.,14,CSVARVLSNRGYTF,TGCAGCGTTGCCAGGGTCCTATCTAATCGGGGCTACACCTTC
TRBJ2-3,TRBV7-3,.,TRBD1,14,CASSEGQWGDTQYF,TGTGCCAGCAGCGAGGGACAGTGGGGGGATACGCAGTATTTT
TRBJ2-7,TRBV6-6,.,TRBD1,15,CASSYLGQAGYEQYF,TGTGCCAGCAGTTACCTCGGACAGGCTGGGTACGAGCAGTACTTC
TRBJ1-2,TRBV5-1,.,TRBD1,14,CASSLGQGINGYTF,TGCGCCAGCAGCTTGGGACAGGGAATCAATGGCTACACCTTC
TRBJ2-1,TRBV2,.,.,15,CASIPAGSSYNEQFF,TGTGCCAGCATTCCGGCGGGGAGCTCCTACAATGAGCAGTTCTTC
TRBJ2-7,TRBV7-9,.,.,11,CASSPSYEQYF,TGTGCCAGCAGCCCTTCCTACGAGCAGTACTTC
TRBJ2-1,TRBV5-1,.,TRBD2,15,CASIGQAGVYNEQFF,TGCGCCAGCATTGGTCAAGCGGGAGTTTACAATGAGCAGTTCTTC
TRBJ2-1,TRBV4-3,.,.,14,CASSRGLEAKEQFF,TGCGCCAGCAGCCGAGGACTGGAAGCAAAAGAGCAGTTCTTC
TRBJ2-1,TRBV11-2,.,TRBD1,14,CASSLVYRGSEQFF,TGTGCCAGCAGCTTAGTTTACAGGGGTTCTGAGCAGTTCTTC
TRBJ1-1,TRBV5-4,.,TRBD1,13,CASRAGGATEAFF,TGTGCCAGCAGAGCAGGGGGCGCCACTGAAGCTTTCTTT
TRBJ1-1,TRBV18,.,TRBD1,16,CASSPGTAGPNTEAFF,TGTGCCAGCTCACCAGGGACAGCTGGTCCGAACACTGAAGCTTTCTTT
TRBJ1-1,TRBV2,.,.,13,CASSLETNTEAFF,TGTGCCAGCTCCCTGGAGACGAACACTGAAGCTTTCTTT
TRBJ1-1,TRBV7-6,few,.,13,CASSLAGNTEAFF,TGTGCCAGCAGCTTGGCAGGGAATACTGAAGCTTTCTTT
TRBJ2-6,TRBV6-1,.,.,15,CASSSTRAGANVLTF,TGTGCCAGCAGTTCGACTAGGGCTGGGGCCAACGTCCTGACTTTC
TRBJ1-1,TRBV5-4,few,TRBD1,15,CASSQGQVMNTEAFF,TGTGCCAGCAGCCAGGGACAGGTAATGAACACTGAAGCTTTCTTT